Listed below are T cell receptor beta chains from one sample, sequenced in a study of shared clonotypes between healthy human individuals. Generated by immunoSEQ multiplex PCR, the TCRdb table keeps only in-frame clones and is missing some. The sample shows around 2,000,000 clones, about 95% of them seen only once. Sequencing was done on a sample of naive CD8+ T cells sorted from blood. The receptors here all came from a young man in good health. CDR3s include the opening cysteine and the closing phenylalanine or tryptophan. The D gene is left open where the match is weak. Clone size is shown for a subset of rows, as once, few, many or a class of expanded clone.

d_call clone_size j_call v_call cdr3_nt cdr3_aa
NA NA TRBJ1-5 TRBV9 TGTGCCAGCAGCCCCGCCGGGGGGGGCAATCAGCCCCAGCATTTT CASSPAGGGNQPQHF
NA NA TRBJ2-7 TRBV19 TGTGCCAGTAGTAACCCTAGGGCAGGGAAAGCCTACGAGCAGTACTTC CASSNPRAGKAYEQYF
NA NA TRBJ2-7 TRBV14 TGTGCCAGCAGCCAAGATATCCATACTTCAGGGATTCCCTACGAGCAGTACTTC CASSQDIHTSGIPYEQYF
TRBD1 NA TRBJ2-1 TRBV5-6 TGTGCCAGCAGCCTCCGACAGGGATCCTACAATGAGCAGTTCTTC CASSLRQGSYNEQFF
NA once TRBJ2-5 TRBV27 TGTGCCAGCAAGTTAGCGGCAGTGGACGAGACCCAGTACTTC CASKLAAVDETQYF
NA NA TRBJ2-1 TRBV2 TGTGCCAGCAGTGACGTGGACTCCTACAATGAGCAGTTCTTC CASSDVDSYNEQFF
TRBD2 NA TRBJ2-1 TRBV27 TGTGCCAGCAGTGTAGGACTAGCGGGGGGCAGCTTAGATTACAATGAGCAGTTCTTC CASSVGLAGGSLDYNEQFF
TRBD1 NA TRBJ1-1 TRBV4-3 TGCGCCAGCAGCCAAGATCTCCACAGGGGAAATGAAGCTTTCTTT CASSQDLHRGNEAFF
NA NA TRBJ2-2 TRBV7-9 TGTGCCAGCAGCTTCCGCCAGACAGGCGTTGTCACCGGGGAGCTGTTTTTT CASSFRQTGVVTGELFF
NA once TRBJ2-2 TRBV7-9 TGTGCCAGCAGCTTGTTCACCGGGGAGCTGTTTTTT CASSLFTGELFF
NA once TRBJ2-5 TRBV28 TGTTGCACAGAGGGCATGCGAGAGACCCAGTACTTC CCTEGMRETQYF
TRBD2 once TRBJ2-3 TRBV30 TGTGCCTGGAGTCTCCCCGGGGGGAGCACAGATACGCAGTATTTT CAWSLPGGSTDTQYF
NA NA TRBJ2-3 TRBV27 TGTGCCAGCAGTCCCCCTCGCACAGATACGCAGTATTTT CASSPPRTDTQYF
NA NA TRBJ1-2 TRBV12-5 TGTGCTAGTGGTCCTCAGGGTCCCCGTATCAGGGGCTACACCTTC CASGPQGPRIRGYTF
NA few TRBJ1-2 TRBV2 TGTGCCCGAGAAGGGATTTCTAACTATGGCTACACCTTC CAREGISNYGYTF
NA NA TRBJ2-5 TRBV10-3 TGTGCCATCAGTGAGGGTAGCGGAAGGGGGGAGACCCAGTACTTC CAISEGSGRGETQYF
TRBD1 NA TRBJ2-2 TRBV19 TGTGCCAGTAGTGCTTGGGCCGACAGGGTATCGAACACCGGGGAGCTGTTTTTT CASSAWADRVSNTGELFF
NA NA TRBJ2-7 TRBV15 TGTGCCACCAGCAGAGACCCTTTTAAGGAGGGAATTTACGAGCAGTACTTC CATSRDPFKEGIYEQYF
NA NA TRBJ2-7 TRBV3-2 TGTGCCAGCCCGCTGGGGCAGTACTTC CASPLGQYF
TRBD1 NA TRBJ1-1 TRBV7-9 TGTGCCAGCACCAGGGGGGACAGCCCGATGAACACTGAAGCTTTCTTT CASTRGDSPMNTEAFF
NA NA TRBJ2-7 TRBV9 TGTGCCAGCAGCGTAGAGGGGCGGGGCCCCTACGAGCAGTACTTC CASSVEGRGPYEQYF
NA NA TRBJ2-7 TRBV6-6 TGTGCCAGCAGTTACTCGAATACGTACGAGCAGTACTTC CASSYSNTYEQYF
NA NA TRBJ1-2 TRBV4-1 TGCGCCAGCAGCCAAGCAATGAGGGACTATGGCTACACCTTC CASSQAMRDYGYTF
NA NA TRBJ2-7 TRBV29-1 TGCAGCGTTGAATCAGGGGCCGGGTACGAGCAGTACTTC CSVESGAGYEQYF
NA NA TRBJ2-7 TRBV7-9 TGTGCCAGCAGCTCGGACGGCTCCTACGAGCAGTACTTC CASSSDGSYEQYF
NA NA TRBJ2-2 TRBV4-1 TGCGCCAGCAGCCGCGGGGCAGGGTGGACCGGGGAGCTGTTTTTT CASSRGAGWTGELFF
NA NA TRBJ1-1 TRBV6-5 TGTGCCAGCAGTTACGGTAGGGACGGGAACACTGAAGCTTTCTTT CASSYGRDGNTEAFF
NA NA TRBJ2-5 TRBV11-2 TGTGCCAGCAGCTTAGATCCCGGGGAGCCAGGACGAAGCGAGACCCAGTACTTC CASSLDPGEPGRSETQYF
NA once TRBJ2-7 TRBV7-9 TGTGCCAGCAGCTTATTAACGGGCAGGCCAACCTACGAGCAGTACTTC CASSLLTGRPTYEQYF
NA NA TRBJ2-1 TRBV4-1 TGCGCCAGCAGCCAAGAGAGGTTCGGGGAGCAGTTCTTC CASSQERFGEQFF
NA NA TRBJ2-7 TRBV27 TGTGCCAGCAGTTACTCCGGGGAGGTCTACGAGCAGTACTTC CASSYSGEVYEQYF
NA NA TRBJ1-1 TRBV2 TGTGCCAGCCAACGATCCCCGGACACTGAAGCTTTCTTT CASQRSPDTEAFF
NA NA TRBJ2-7 TRBV5-6 TGTGCCAGCAGCTTGTGGTCTTCCTACGAGCAGTACTTC CASSLWSSYEQYF
NA NA TRBJ2-5 TRBV9 TGTGCCAGCAGCGAGGCGGGACGGCCCCAAGAGACCCAGTACTTC CASSEAGRPQETQYF
NA NA TRBJ1-6 TRBV5-6 TGTGCCAGCAGCTTAGAAGGGATCGGTTCACCCCTCCACTTT CASSLEGIGSPLHF
NA NA TRBJ1-1 TRBV7-8 TGTGCCGGCCGGGTGACCACTGAAGCTTTCTTT CAGRVTTEAFF
TRBD2 NA TRBJ2-7 TRBV19 TGTGCCAGTAGTCCGGGACTAGGCGCCTACGAGCAGTACTTC CASSPGLGAYEQYF
NA NA TRBJ2-1 TRBV12-5 TGTGCTCGAACAACGCGTGCGACTCTAGCCCCCCAAGGCGAGCAGTTCTTC CARTTRATLAPQGEQFF
NA NA TRBJ1-5 TRBV28 TGTGCCAGCAGTTCTCGAGGCAATCAGCCCCAGCATTTT CASSSRGNQPQHF
NA once TRBJ2-5 TRBV4-1 TGCGCCAGCAGCCATTTATTATGGGAGACCCAGTACTTC CASSHLLWETQYF
TRBD1 NA TRBJ2-7 TRBV9 TGTGCCAGCAGCGCCGGGACAGGTCTTGCCTACGAGCAGTACTTC CASSAGTGLAYEQYF
TRBD2 NA TRBJ2-1 TRBV27 TGTGCCAGCAGTTCCTCTAGCGGGGAGCACCACAATGAGCAGTTCTTC CASSSSSGEHHNEQFF
NA NA TRBJ2-7 TRBV4-1 TGCGCCAGCAGCCAAGAGACGGGCGCACCAGCCTACGAGCAGTACTTC CASSQETGAPAYEQYF
NA NA TRBJ2-7 TRBV19 TGTGCCAGTAGTATAGGGGGTTCCTACGAGCAGTACTTC CASSIGGSYEQYF
NA once TRBJ2-5 TRBV7-9 TGTGCCAGCAGCTTAGAGTCCAGAGCCCAAGAGACCCAGTACTTC CASSLESRAQETQYF
NA once TRBJ1-6 TRBV14 TGTGCCAGCAGCCAGGTGAACAATTCACCCCTCCACTTT CASSQVNNSPLHF
TRBD2 NA TRBJ2-7 TRBV9 TGTGCCAGCAGCGTCGGGGGGGCTCCTAACTACGAGCAGTACTTC CASSVGGAPNYEQYF
TRBD1 NA TRBJ2-3 TRBV28 TGTGCCAGCATAAGGGGACAGGCGATCACAGATACGCAGTATTTT CASIRGQAITDTQYF
NA NA TRBJ2-6 TRBV4-3 TGCGCCAGCAGCCAAGCCATGGACCACGGCGTGACTTTC CASSQAMDHGVTF
TRBD1 once TRBJ2-7 TRBV7-9 TGTGCCAGCAGCTTAGGGAGCGGACAGGGACGCGAGCAGTACTTC CASSLGSGQGREQYF
NA NA TRBJ2-1 TRBV27 TGTGCCAGCAGTCCCCTCCAGCCACTGTACAATGAGCAGTTCTTC CASSPLQPLYNEQFF
NA NA TRBJ2-2 TRBV4-3 TGCGCCAGCAGCCAACTACTAGCCCCGAACACCGGGGAGCTGTTTTTT CASSQLLAPNTGELFF
NA NA TRBJ2-7 TRBV11-2 TGTGCCAGCAGCTTCGGGGGTACCTACGAGCAGTACTTC CASSFGGTYEQYF
NA NA TRBJ1-2 TRBV7-9 TGTGCCAGCAGCCTACAGGAGGACTATGGCTACACCTTC CASSLQEDYGYTF